This T cell receptor (beta chain) was retrieved from a study of blood T cells in healthy people across ages. Findings and limits, study-wide: Underestimates were what the diversity estimates from one million T cells were considered to be.

About this clonotype: Its specificity is unknown.

The use of a sample-barcoded 5' primer and a J-beta primer mix characterized a second PCR of roughly 7 to 11 cycles. One entry per CDR3 protein, called by TCRdb with MiXCR from the 5' RACE reads. The sample lists around 690,000 distinct CDR3 sequences, around 54% seen once, with approximately 37% in the top ten. Source material: blood. The receptor comes from a man in his sixties in good health.

The CDR3 is CASSPFTGDTEAFF. CDR3 nucleotides: TGCGCCAGCAGCCCTTTCACAGGGGACACTGAAGCTTTCTTT. The chain recombines TRBV5-1 with TRBJ1-1; 7 bases map to TRBD1. V trimming: 4 bases; J trimming: 3 bases; junction bases outside the gene matches: 6. The germline gives CDR1 SGHRS, CDR2 YFSETQ. CDR3 size: 14 residues.